Below, 26 T cell receptor beta chains from the same sample are listed, as sequenced in a study of cytomegalovirus exposure and HLA in healthy donors. 13 Jbeta primers and 60 Vbeta primers were used for the PCR. The method was immunoSEQ multiplex PCR; TCRdb's version includes in-frame clones alone and lacks a portion of them. The data contain about 92,000 clones, approximately 71% of them singletons. The sequencing input was PBMCs. Receptors originate from a man aged 45 to 65 in good health and CMV-seronegative.

The J gene is TRBJ2-1, the V gene TRBV7-3; D possibly corresponds to TRBD2 (5 bases). Trimming took 3 bases from V and 5 from J, leaving 8 bases between them. This CDR3 region has 13 residues. The germline V gene encodes CDR1 SGHTA and CDR2 FQGTGA. CDR3 sequence: CASSFTGNNEQFF. The CDR3 coding sequence is TGTGCCAGCAGCTTCACCGGGAACAATGAGCAGTTCTTC.

The J gene is TRBJ2-5, the V gene TRBV4-2; 8 nucleotides match TRBD1. The CDR3 loop spans 15 amino acids. The germline gives CDR1 LGHNA, CDR2 YNFKEQ. Trimming took 4 bases from V and 2 from J; bases not matched to a gene: 6. CDR3 sequence: CASSPRQGLQETQYF. CDR3 in DNA: TGTGCCAGCAGCCCCCGACAGGGGCTACAAGAGACCCAGTACTTC.

The sample holds a few counts of this clone. The V and J genes are TRBV7-2 and TRBJ1-6; D call uncertain. The CDR3 consists of 15 residues. The V end was cut by 4 bases, the J end by 5 bases, with 12 bases between. The germline gives CDR1 SGHTA, CDR2 FQGNSA. CDR3 region: CASSSLPGNNSPLHF. The CDR3 coding sequence is TGTGCCAGCAGCTCTCTTCCGGGGAATAATTCACCCCTCCACTTT.

This clone is a singleton in its sample. The V gene is TRBV5-1, the J gene TRBJ1-4; 9 bases map to TRBD1. Germline V gene sequence: CDR1 SGHRS, CDR2 YFSETQ. Trimming removed 4 bases from V and 7 bases from J; junction bases left unmatched: 5. This CDR3 region has 14 residues. This CDR3 reads CASSKGQGSEKLFF. CDR3 bases: TGCGCCAGCAGCAAGGGACAGGGTAGTGAAAAACTGTTTTTT.

The chain combines TRBV7-6 with TRBJ2-5; 8 nucleotides align to TRBD2. The V gene's germline CDR1 is SGHVS and CDR2 FNYEAQ. Unmatched junction bases numbered 7, after V lost 2 bases and J lost 5 bases. The CDR3 totals 15 residues. CDR3 amino acids: CASSLSGGQVETQYF. CDR3 nucleotide sequence: TGTGCCAGCAGCTTATCGGGGGGGCAGGTGGAGACCCAGTACTTC.

This clone was picked up a small number of times. The chain uses TRBV7-3 and TRBJ2-7; 7 nucleotides align to TRBD1. CDR1 and CDR2 (germline): SGHTA, FQGTGA. The CDR3 has 14 residues. After removal of 0 bases from V and 3 bases from J, the junction contained 2 bases not matched to a gene. CDR3: CASSLTGGGYEQYF. Written as DNA, the CDR3 is TGTGCCAGCAGCTTAACAGGGGGCGGCTACGAGCAGTACTTC.

The chain couples TRBV7-2 to TRBJ2-5, with 7 bases matching TRBD2. V shed 2 bases and J 1 base; nucleotides not matched to a gene: 4. The CDR3 extends over 15 amino acids. Germline V CDR1 and CDR2: SGHTA, FQGNSA. The CDR3 loop reads CASSLYASGQETQYF. The DNA of the CDR3 is TGTGCCAGCAGCTTATATGCTAGCGGCCAAGAGACCCAGTACTTC.

In nucleotides, the CDR3 is TGTGCCAGCAGCTTATCTTCCCCCTTTGGACAGGGGTTCTACGAGCAGTACTTC. Protein: CASSLSSPFGQGFYEQYF. The V gene is TRBV5-6, the J gene TRBJ2-7; 9 nucleotides match TRBD1. Trimming cost V 2 bases and J 3 bases; bases outside gene matches: 15. The V gene's germline CDR1 is SGHDT and CDR2 YYEEEE. The CDR3 runs to 18 residues.

V is TRBV7-2 and J is TRBJ2-7; 7 bases agree with TRBD1. Germline CDR1 reads SGHTA; CDR2 reads FQGNSA. There are 17 residues in the CDR3. The V and J ends lost 5 bases and 7 bases, in that order; junction bases with no gene match: 20. The CDR3 region has the DNA TGTGCCAGCAGCCGCAAATGGACAGGAACCCAACGAGAGGAGCAGTACTTC. Translation: CASSRKWTGTQREEQYF.

This clone has just a few counts. The chain uses TRBV18 and TRBJ2-3; the match to TRBD2 covers 12 bases. The junction had 7 bases not matched to a gene; V was cut back by 8 bases and J by 1 base. Looked up from germline, CDR1 is KGHSH and CDR2 is LQKENI. The CDR3 length is 16 residues. CDR3 DNA: TGTGCCAGCAAAACCGGACTAGCGGGGCGCACAGATACGCAGTATTTT. This translates into CASKTGLAGRTDTQYF.

The chain employs TRBV29-1 and TRBJ2-3; tentatively, D is TRBD2 (5 bases). Germline CDR1 reads SQVTM; CDR2 reads ANQGSEA. The ends were cut back, 6 bases at V and 0 bases at J, with 19 bases in the middle. This CDR3 is 16 amino acids long. The CDR3 loop is CSVLGTSDSSTDTQYF. In DNA form, the CDR3 reads TGCAGCGTCTTGGGAACTAGTGACTCCAGCACAGATACGCAGTATTTT.

This clone was observed a handful of times. This chain links TRBV14 with TRBJ2-3, with TRBD1 matching over 8 bases. CDR1 is SGHDN and CDR2 is FVKESK in the germline V gene. The length of the CDR3 is 15 residues. Trimming took 6 bases from V and 0 from J; bases not matched to a gene: 5. The CDR3 spells CASSGGTGSTDTQYF. As DNA, the CDR3 is TGTGCCAGCAGTGGCGGGACAGGCAGCACAGATACGCAGTATTTT.

The V gene is TRBV6-1, the J gene TRBJ2-4; D might be TRBD1 (6 bases). V was shortened by 5 bases and J by 4 bases, with 9 bases between the two germline ends. The CDR3 is made up of 13 amino acids. Germline V CDR1 and CDR2: MNHNS, SASEGT. CDR3 bases: TGTGCCAGCAGTACGGACAGTAAAAACATTCAGTACTTC. Its protein is CASSTDSKNIQYF.

This clone was seen a few times. The chain employs TRBV2 and TRBJ1-5; D remains ambiguous. The CDR3 is made up of 12 amino acids. Per germline, CDR1 SNHLY and CDR2 FYNNEI. V lost 9 bases, J lost 3 bases, and 9 bases lay in between. The chain's CDR3 is CARRTFNQPQHF. In DNA, the CDR3 is TGTGCCAGACGGACTTTCAATCAGCCCCAGCATTTT.

The chain recombines TRBV2 with TRBJ2-1; tentative D call: TRBD1 (6 bases). This CDR3 is 12 amino acids long. Trimming took 7 bases from V and 6 from J, leaving 10 bases between them. The V gene's germline CDR1 is SNHLY and CDR2 FYNNEI. The DNA for the CDR3 is TGTGCCAGCAAGCAAGGGGGCAATGAGCAGTTCTTC. As protein: CASKQGGNEQFF.

V and J are TRBV2 and TRBJ1-1; a possible D gene is TRBD1 (5 bases). The V gene lost 1 base and the J gene lost 5 bases, with 11 bases spanning the gap. The CDR3 contains 14 residues. Germline V gene sequence: CDR1 SNHLY, CDR2 FYNNEI. As DNA, the CDR3 is TGTGCCAGCAGTGAAGGCAGGGTCTGGACTGAAGCTTTCTTT. It translates to CASSEGRVWTEAFF.

The rearrangement links TRBV7-2 to TRBJ2-1, with TRBD2 matching over 8 bases. This CDR3 spans 18 amino acids. CDR1 SGHTA and CDR2 FQGNSA come from the germline V gene. J was trimmed by 3 bases and V by 5 bases; bases with no gene match: 15. CDR3 protein: CASSRRTSAGVNYNEQFF. CDR3 in DNA: TGTGCCAGCAGCCGACGAACGTCAGCGGGAGTTAACTACAATGAGCAGTTCTTC.

The V call is TRBV6-1, the J call TRBJ1-6; D not resolved. V lost 4 bases and J 8 bases, leaving 3 bases between the germline ends. This CDR3 has 11 amino acids. CDR1 and CDR2 from the germline V gene are MNHNS and SASEGT. The CDR3 is CASSAYSPLHF. CDR3 DNA: TGTGCCAGCAGTGCATATTCACCCCTCCACTTT.

The rearrangement uses TRBV2 and TRBJ1-6; 7 positions agree with TRBD1. This CDR3 contains 15 residues. The V gene's germline CDR1 is SNHLY and CDR2 FYNNEI. The V segment lost 4 bases and the J segment 3 bases; nucleotides outside the gene matches: 3. The CDR3 DNA follows: TGTGCCAGCAGTGGAGGGACAGACTATAATTCACCCCTCCACTTT. Its translation is CASSGGTDYNSPLHF.

V usage is TRBV7-9 and J usage is TRBJ2-2; no reliable D call. This CDR3 has 15 amino acids. Trimming removed 3 bases at V and 0 bases at J, with 8 bases between. CDR1 and CDR2 (germline): SEHNR, FQNEAQ (reference sequence). This chain's CDR3 is CASSFRSPNTGELFF. The CDR3 nucleotides are TGTGCCAGCAGCTTTCGGAGCCCGAACACCGGGGAGCTGTTTTTT.

The V call is TRBV21-1, the J call TRBJ2-7; no check of the table's D call, TRBD2, against the DNA was made. TRBV21-1 has pseudogene status. The CDR3 runs to 11 residues. The CDR3 DNA reads TGTGCCAGCGGTGGGGGGTACGAGCAGTACGTC. Protein: CASGGGYEQYV.

This clone appeared once. The chain joins TRBV5-1 to TRBJ2-2, with D possibly TRBD2 on 5 matching bases. The CDR3 totals 14 residues. Germline assignment: CDR1 SGHRS and CDR2 YFSETQ. Trimming shortened V by 2 bases and J by 0 bases, and 5 bases separated the two germline ends. CDR3 protein: CASSFSANTGELFF. CDR3 nucleotide sequence: TGCGCCAGCAGCTTTAGCGCGAACACCGGGGAGCTGTTTTTT.

This sequence joins TRBV6-6 and TRBJ2-7; 8 nucleotides line up with TRBD2. Germline CDR1 reads MNHNY; CDR2 reads SVGAGI (reference sequence). CDR3 length: 13 residues. V gave up 4 bases and J gave up 3 bases; unmatched junction bases: 2. CDR3 nucleotides: TGTGCCAGCAGTTTCCTAGCGGGCTACGAGCAGTACGTC. This codes for CASSFLAGYEQYV.

V usage is TRBV5-1 and J usage is TRBJ2-7; 8 nucleotides line up with TRBD1. Trimming removed 3 bases from V and 3 bases from J; junction bases left unmatched: 8. The CDR3 extends over 15 amino acids. CDR1 and CDR2 from the germline V gene are SGHRS and YFSETQ. CDR3: CASSSGDRSYYEQYF. CDR3 nucleotides: TGCGCCAGCAGCTCCGGGGACAGGTCTTACTACGAGCAGTACTTC.

J is TRBJ1-6 and V is TRBV4-3; D is ambiguous. CDR1 is LGHNA, CDR2 YSLEER, per germline. The V and J ends lost 3 bases and 9 bases respectively, with 18 bases between them. CDR3 length equals 16 residues. CDR3 region: CASSQAGLYPGSPLHF. In DNA, the CDR3 is TGCGCCAGCAGCCAGGCCGGGTTATATCCGGGTTCACCCCTCCACTTT.

The chain joins TRBV5-1 to TRBJ2-5, with 14 nucleotides matching TRBD2. The germline V gene encodes CDR1 SGHRS and CDR2 YFSETQ. The CDR3 totals 16 residues. The V gene end was trimmed by 0 bases and the J gene end by 5 bases; junction bases not matched to a gene: 3. The CDR3 reads CASSLGTSGGMETQYF. Written as DNA, the CDR3 is TGCGCCAGCAGCTTGGGGACTAGCGGGGGGATGGAGACCCAGTACTTC.